Listed below are T cell receptor beta chains from one sample, sequenced in a study of T cell repertoires and Cas9 in healthy adults. Clones were sequenced by immunoSEQ multiplex PCR, and TCRdb holds only the in-frame ones, with some missing. The data hold around 23,000 clones, with about 90% observed a single time. Specimen: CD4+ effector T cells (CD127+, CD25-, CD137-, CD154-) from PBMCs; culture status not recorded. The origin of the receptors is a human donor in good health. Both conserved end residues are part of each CDR3. D genes are given only for firm matches. Size values are once, few and many counts, or a class for expanded clones, and some rows have none.

>-|TRBV9|-|TRBJ2-1
CASSPGVPSHNEQFF
TGTGCCAGCAGCCCCGGGGTCCCGTCCCACAATGAGCAGTTCTTC
>-|TRBV7-9|TRBD2|TRBJ2-1
CASSLVASGRGNNEQFF
TGTGCCAGCAGCTTAGTGGCTAGCGGGAGAGGTAACAATGAGCAGTTCTTC
>-|TRBV19|TRBD1|TRBJ2-7
CASSLKGQGVGYEQYF
TGTGCCAGTAGCCTGAAGGGGCAGGGGGTAGGCTACGAGCAGTACTTC
>-|TRBV6-5|TRBD1|TRBJ2-1
CASSSGQGRFF
TGTGCCAGCAGTTCTGGACAGGGTAGGTTCTTC
>-|TRBV18|-|TRBJ1-6
CASSPPGHDNSPLHF
TGTGCCAGCTCACCACCGGGACATGATAATTCACCCCTCCACTTT
>-|TRBV20-1|-|TRBJ2-1
CSANDGNEQFF
TGCAGTGCTAACGACGGAAATGAGCAGTTCTTC
>-|TRBV7-3|-|TRBJ2-3
CASSLVHGSDTQYF
TGTGCCAGCAGCTTAGTACATGGGTCAGATACGCAGTATTTT
>-|TRBV6-5|-|TRBJ1-6
CASSYGGSTLHF
TGTGCCAGCAGCTATGGGGGATCGACCCTCCACTTT
>-|TRBV5-1|TRBD2|TRBJ2-1
CASSVSGGSYNEQFF
TGCGCCAGCAGCGTCAGCGGGGGGTCATACAATGAGCAGTTCTTC
>-|TRBV7-6|-|TRBJ1-1
CASSLEGTHGEAFF
TGTGCCAGCAGCTTAGAGGGGACCCACGGTGAAGCTTTCTTT
>-|TRBV5-6|TRBD2|TRBJ2-3
CASSWASGADTQYF
TGTGCCAGCAGTTGGGCGAGCGGGGCCGATACGCAGTATTTT
>-|TRBV11-3|-|TRBJ2-7
CASSFDRKDYEQYF
TGTGCCAGCAGCTTTGACAGAAAGGACTACGAGCAGTACTTC
>-|TRBV30|-|TRBJ1-4
CAWRGSTNEKLFF
TGTGCCTGGAGGGGTTCAACTAATGAAAAACTGTTTTTT
>-|TRBV11-1|-|TRBJ1-5
CASSYPKRDSNQPQHF
TGTGCCAGCAGCTACCCTAAAAGAGATAGCAATCAGCCCCAGCATTTT
>-|TRBV5-6|TRBD2|TRBJ2-3
CASSPGLVGYTDTQYF
TGTGCCAGCAGCCCCGGACTAGTTGGGTACACAGATACGCAGTATTTT
>-|TRBV5-1|-|TRBJ2-7
CASSLAIHPGQPYEQYF
TGCGCCAGCAGCTTGGCGATACACCCGGGACAACCCTACGAGCAGTACTTC
>-|TRBV15|-|TRBJ2-1
CATSRERAGVINEQFF
TGTGCCACCAGCAGAGAAAGGGCAGGGGTTATTAATGAGCAGTTCTTC
>-|TRBV15|-|TRBJ1-1
CATSRDRGMNTEAFF
TGTGCCACCAGCAGAGATAGGGGAATGAACACTGAAGCTTTCTTT
>-|TRBV5-1|-|TRBJ2-3
CASSLEGRDTDTQYF
TGCGCCAGCAGCTTGGAGGGCCGAGACACAGATACGCAGTATTTT
>-|TRBV19|-|TRBJ2-1
CASSIDPASDEQFF
TGTGCCAGTAGTATAGATCCGGCGAGCGATGAGCAGTTCTTC
>-|TRBV14|TRBD1|TRBJ1-4
CASSQYFDRGLSEKLFF
TGTGCCAGCAGCCAATACTTTGACAGGGGGCTATCTGAAAAACTGTTTTTT
>-|TRBV7-3|-|TRBJ2-5
CASSLEGYETQYF
TGTGCCAGCAGCCTAGAAGGTTACGAGACCCAGTACTTC
>-|TRBV19|-|TRBJ2-7
CASSTRGGSEQYF
TGTGCCAGTAGTACCAGGGGGGGCTCCGAGCAGTACTTC
>-|TRBV5-1|TRBD1|TRBJ2-1
CASSPPKTTGSYNEQFF
TGCGCCAGCAGCCCACCGAAGACGACAGGGTCCTACAATGAGCAGTTCTTC
>-|TRBV11-3|TRBD1|TRBJ1-2
CASSLSQGGFHGYTF
TGTGCCAGCAGCCTATCACAGGGGGGATTTCATGGCTACACCTTC
>-|TRBV7-9|TRBD1|TRBJ1-5
CASSLFGTGGDNQPQHF
TGTGCCAGCAGCTTATTTGGGACAGGGGGTGACAATCAGCCCCAGCATTTT
>-|TRBV19|-|TRBJ1-1
CASSGRDRGTEAFF
TGTGCCAGTAGTGGGAGGGATCGGGGCACTGAAGCTTTCTTT
>-|TRBV5-4|-|TRBJ1-4
CASSPSAGLGEKLFF
TGTGCCAGCAGCCCTTCTGCTGGCCTGGGGGAAAAACTGTTTTTT
>-|TRBV10-3|TRBD1|TRBJ2-3
CATRSGTGYPDTQYF
TGTGCCACTCGATCCGGGACAGGGTACCCAGATACGCAGTATTTT
>-|TRBV18|TRBD1|TRBJ2-2
CASSSRQGEGTGELFF
TGTGCCAGCTCGTCAAGACAGGGAGAGGGCACCGGGGAGCTGTTTTTT
>-|TRBV27|-|TRBJ1-2
CASRTENYGYTF
TGTGCCAGCAGAACTGAAAACTATGGCTACACCTTC
>-|TRBV5-6|-|TRBJ1-5
CASSRTGLNQPQHF
TGTGCCAGCAGCCGGACGGGGCTAAATCAGCCCCAGCATTTT
>few|TRBV19|-|TRBJ2-1
CASSMPGLLNEQFF
TGTGCCAGTAGTATGCCGGGACTTCTGAATGAGCAGTTCTTC
>-|TRBV7-2|-|TRBJ2-1
CASSLASDNGQFF
TGTGCCAGCAGCCTCGCTAGCGACAATGGGCAGTTCTTC
>-|TRBV19|TRBD1|TRBJ2-5
CASSMPGTGGETQYF
TGTGCCAGTAGTATGCCGGGGACAGGGGGGGAGACCCAGTACTTC
>few|TRBV7-9|-|TRBJ1-3
CASSSFGDSGNTIYF
TGTGCCAGCAGCTCGTTCGGGGACTCTGGAAACACCATATATTTT
>-|TRBV19|TRBD1|TRBJ2-3
CASRYGQGPDTQYF
TGTGCCAGTAGATATGGACAGGGGCCAGATACGCAGTATTTT
>-|TRBV19|-|TRBJ1-4
CASSIGRRGTNEKLFF
TGTGCCAGTAGTATAGGAAGGAGGGGCACTAATGAAAAACTGTTTTTT
>-|TRBV5-1|-|TRBJ2-7
CASRRTQGSYEQYF
TGCGCCAGCAGGAGAACGCAGGGGTCCTACGAGCAGTACTTC
>-|TRBV28|-|TRBJ2-1
CASSLWGSSFGNEQFF
TGTGCCAGCAGTTTATGGGGCAGTTCATTCGGCAATGAGCAGTTCTTC
>-|TRBV13|-|TRBJ1-4
CASSLGGASEKLFF
TGTGCCAGCAGCTTAGGGGGCGCAAGTGAAAAACTGTTTTTT
>-|TRBV28|-|TRBJ1-5
CASSLSRYGNQPQHF
TGTGCCAGCAGTTTATCCAGGTATGGCAATCAGCCCCAGCATTTT
>-|TRBV5-5|TRBD1|TRBJ1-2
CASSLDREGGYTF
TGTGCCAGCAGCCTGGACAGGGAAGGAGGCTACACCTTC
>-|TRBV19|TRBD1|TRBJ1-5
CASSWTGPPIQPRHF
TGTGCCAGTAGTTGGACAGGCCCACCAATTCAGCCCCGGCATTTT